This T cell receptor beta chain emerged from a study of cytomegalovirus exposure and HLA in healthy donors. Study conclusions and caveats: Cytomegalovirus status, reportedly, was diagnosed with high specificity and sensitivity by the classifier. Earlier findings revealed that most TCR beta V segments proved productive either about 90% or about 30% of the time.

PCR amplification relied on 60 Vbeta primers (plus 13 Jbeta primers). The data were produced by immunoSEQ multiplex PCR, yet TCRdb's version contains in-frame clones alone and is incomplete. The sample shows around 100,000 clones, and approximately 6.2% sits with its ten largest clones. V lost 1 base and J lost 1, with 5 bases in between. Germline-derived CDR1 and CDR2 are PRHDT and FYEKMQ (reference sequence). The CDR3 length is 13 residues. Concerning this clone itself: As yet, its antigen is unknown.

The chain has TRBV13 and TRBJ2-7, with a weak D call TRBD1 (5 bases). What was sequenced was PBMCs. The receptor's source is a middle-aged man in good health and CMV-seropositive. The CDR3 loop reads CASSLAGSYEQYF. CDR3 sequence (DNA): TGTGCCAGCAGCTTAGCAGGGTCCTACGAGCAGTACTTC. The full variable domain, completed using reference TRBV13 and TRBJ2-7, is AAGVIQSPRHLIKEKRETATLKCYPIPRHDTVYWYQQGPGQDPQFLISFYEKMQSDKGSIPDRFSAQQFSDYHSELNMSSLELGDSALYFCASSLAGSYEQYFGPGTRLTVT.